A selection of T cell receptor beta chains follows, all from one sample in a study of regulatory T cells in long-lasting Graves disease. MiXCR was run by TCRdb on the multiplex PCR reads, yielding one entry per CDR3 protein. The sample lists hundreds of thousands of distinct CDR3 sequences; more than 15% were seen once. The same sample was also used in a study of T cells in Graves' hyperthyroidism and ophthalmopathy.

The sequences come from peripheral blood mononuclear cells (PBMCs), collected at new diagnosis, from a patient treated with antithyroid drugs. The source of these receptors is a woman between 40 and 65 years old with Graves disease. The CDR3 runs from the conserved cysteine through the conserved F or W. Each record gives: CDR3 protein, J gene, clone size, V gene. The listing skips clone size in some rows; elsewhere it reads once, few, many or a size class.

CASSRTLTSGGPTDTQYF,TRBJ2-3,NA,TRBV6-4
CASSPGAGRDRRYEQYF,TRBJ2-7,NA,TRBV18
CASSQGTGTATEQYF,TRBJ2-7,many,TRBV3-1
CASRSGTGEADTQYF,TRBJ2-3,many,TRBV6-1
CSAPTGPGTDTQYF,TRBJ2-3,NA,TRBV20-1
CASSFPSHTQYF,TRBJ2-3,many,TRBV12-3/TRBV12-4
CSARDMGETEAFF,TRBJ1-1,many,TRBV20-1
CASSRGQFYGYTF,TRBJ1-2,NA,TRBV19
CASAGVVNQPQHF,TRBJ1-5,many,TRBV6-4
CASSPWTHNEQYF,TRBJ2-7,few,TRBV12-3/TRBV12-4
CASSETNTGELFF,TRBJ2-2,many,TRBV11-3
CASGYTGMNTEAFF,TRBJ1-1,few,TRBV10-2
CAWSVLVFGGETQYF,TRBJ2-5,many,TRBV30
CASSRAGKDIQYF,TRBJ2-4,NA,TRBV5-1
CASSLWTGQGTDTQYF,TRBJ2-3,NA,TRBV7-3
CASSQGRRDEQYF,TRBJ2-7,many,TRBV4-1
CASSPDWWETQYF,TRBJ2-5,few,TRBV11-2
CATSRGRMNTEAFF,TRBJ1-1,many,TRBV15
CASSVVWTPGTPLHF,TRBJ1-6,many,TRBV9
CASSKRQGELSGANVLTF,TRBJ2-6,few,TRBV19
CASSHDGGSPGTGANVLTF,TRBJ2-6,many,TRBV3-1
CASSPTAGTANSPLHF,TRBJ1-6,many,TRBV5-1
CASRGQVSYEQYF,TRBJ2-7,many,TRBV7-9
CASSQDLPDSGNTIYF,TRBJ1-3,many,TRBV3-1
CASSQTRANYGYTF,TRBJ1-2,NA,TRBV12-3/TRBV12-4
CASSLAGQGDSPLHF,TRBJ1-6,NA,TRBV5-1
CASRTGGQGRSEKLFF,TRBJ1-4,NA,TRBV11-2
CASSARGTGGSETQYF,TRBJ2-5,few,TRBV7-9
CATAQGFGYEQYF,TRBJ2-7,few,TRBV15
CASSPGETQYF,TRBJ2-5,many,TRBV18
CASSLYPPSFSYGYTF,TRBJ1-2,NA,TRBV28
CASSYPRDSGRETQYF,TRBJ2-5,many,TRBV28
CASLPTSHSTEAFF,TRBJ1-1,NA,TRBV19
CASRQTPQGISYNEQFF,TRBJ2-1,NA,TRBV7-9
CASSPWASGVNEQFF,TRBJ2-1,few,TRBV19
CAISESGPGSPLHF,TRBJ1-6,NA,TRBV10-3
CASSEDSGRANTEAFF,TRBJ1-1,NA,TRBV2
CASSPSPRAGVHNEQFF,TRBJ2-1,many,TRBV6-2/TRBV6-3
CASSPGPEEGHTF,TRBJ1-2,NA,TRBV5-1
CASSLGSQAQPQHF,TRBJ1-5,many,TRBV28
CASSYRGRTEAFF,TRBJ1-1,many,TRBV12-3/TRBV12-4
CASSLIVRNQPQHF,TRBJ1-5,NA,TRBV28
CSARVDHFPRVLDGYTF,TRBJ1-2,NA,TRBV20-1
CASSARGSGANVLTF,TRBJ2-6,few,TRBV7-2
CASSLGQPNQPQHF,TRBJ1-5,many,TRBV5-1
CASSDWDRDLNSPLHF,TRBJ1-6,few,TRBV7-6
CASSLVRAHTEAFF,TRBJ1-1,few,TRBV5-5
CASSWTDNSVMSGELFF,TRBJ2-2,few,TRBV5-8
CASSLRAHEKLFF,TRBJ1-4,NA,TRBV27